Listed here is a single TCR beta chain. Its antigen is unknown. The PCR contained 60 Vbeta and 13 Jbeta primers. Here immunoSEQ multiplex PCR was the method, and the copy in TCRdb shows in-frame clones only, minus some. This sample yields 130,000 to 150,000 clones, of which roughly 78% are seen a single time; roughly 2% belongs to the top ten. This specimen comes from a study of cytomegalovirus exposure and HLA in healthy donors. Findings of the study overall: Across all donors, roughly uniform sequencing depth was an assumption of the presence/absence analyses. In a later analysis, fewer than 20,000 TCR beta sequences were associated with HLA alleles at 0.05 false discovery rate. Reports indicate that TCR beta sequences accurately predicted the HLA-A and HLA-B alleles of most subjects.

The CDR3 has 15 amino acids. The trim removed 3 bases at V and 0 bases at J, leaving 3 bases unmatched. CDR1 SGHVS and CDR2 FNYEAQ come from the germline V gene. This clonotype was sampled from a man between 25 and 39 years old in good health and CMV-seronegative. V gene TRBV7-6 combines with J gene TRBJ2-5; TRBD2 agrees at 8 bases. Sequencing was done on a sample of PBMCs. CDR3 sequence (DNA): TGTGCCAGCAGCTTTCTAGCGGGCCACCAAGAGACCCAGTACTTC. It yields the protein CASSFLAGHQETQYF.